This T cell receptor beta chain was obtained from a study of immune evolution from preneoplasia to lung adenocarcinoma. As for this clone: A read error may account for a junction end that differs from germline. The sample holds other DNA sequences that translate to the same CDR3.

Germline V gene lookup returns CDR1 MNHNS and CDR2 SASEGT. CDR3 length equals 13 residues. Sequencing was performed with immunoSEQ multiplex PCR; in TCRdb, only in-frame clones are kept and a portion is missing. The sample has 7,000 to 8,500 clones, 74% seen once. The source material was FFPE atypical adenomatous hyperplasia tissue from the lung. Subset in this sample: atypical adenomatous hyperplasia (AAH), lung preneoplasia. The gene calls are TRBV6-1 and TRBJ2-7; D ambiguous. The receptor's source is a donor older than 65 with lung adenocarcinoma. Some clones in this sample may be carry-over from other donors' samples. The DNA of the CDR3 is TGTGCCAGTAGTGAAGATGCTTTCTACGAGCAGTACTTC. Its translation: CASSEDAFYEQYF.